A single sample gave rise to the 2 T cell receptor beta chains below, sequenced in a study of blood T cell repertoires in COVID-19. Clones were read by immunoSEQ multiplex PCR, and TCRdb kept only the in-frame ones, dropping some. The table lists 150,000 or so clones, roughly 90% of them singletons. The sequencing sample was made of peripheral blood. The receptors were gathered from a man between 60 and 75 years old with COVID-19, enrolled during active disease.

The DNA for the CDR3 is TGTGCCAGCAGCTTAGCAGGGTTGCGGACTTTGGGCGAGCAGTACTTC. It encodes CASSLAGLRTLGEQYF. The gene calls are TRBV7-9 and TRBJ2-7, with TRBD2 as a possible D gene (5 bases). CDR3 length: 16 residues. V lost 0 bases to trimming and J lost 6 bases, with 18 bases between them. CDR1 SEHNR and CDR2 FQNEAQ come from the germline V gene (reference sequence). Looking up the rest from reference TRBV7-9 and TRBJ2-7 gives the full variable domain: DTGVSQNPRHKITKRGQNVTFRCDPISEHNRLYWYRQTLGQGPEFLTYFQNEAQLEKSRLLSDRFSAERPKGSFSTLEIQRTEQGDSAMYLCASSLAGLRTLGEQYFGPGTRLTVT.

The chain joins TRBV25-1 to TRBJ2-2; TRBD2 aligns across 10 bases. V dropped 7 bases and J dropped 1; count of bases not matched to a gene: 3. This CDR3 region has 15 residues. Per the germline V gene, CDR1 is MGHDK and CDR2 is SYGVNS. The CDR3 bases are TGTGCCAGCACCCCTAGCGGGGGGAACACCGGGGAGCTGTTTTTT. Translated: CASTPSGGNTGELFF.